The TCR beta chain described here comes from a study of beta chain features in type 1 diabetes. All of the isolated RNA was reverse transcribed, so expressed TCRB transcripts were sequenced. The method was immunoSEQ multiplex PCR; TCRdb's version includes in-frame clones alone and lacks a portion of them. The sample lists 330,000 or so clones, roughly a fifth occurring once. CDR1 and CDR2 from the germline V gene are LGHNA and YSLEER. The CDR3 is 15 amino acids. Deletions cut 1 base from V and 2 bases from J, with 9 bases between. Material: naive CD4+ T cells from blood. V and J are TRBV4-3 and TRBJ1-5; maybe TRBD1 (6 bases). The sequence was collected from a woman aged 18-35 years in good health. CDR3 DNA sequence: TGCGCCAGCAGCCAAGCACAGGGAGGCAATCAGCCCCAGCATTTT. Residues: CASSQAQGGNQPQHF.